The clone carrying this T cell receptor (beta chain) came up a few times. Its antigen is not known. This CDR3 region has 16 residues. The germline gives CDR1 MGHRA, CDR2 YSYEKL. V was cut by 3 bases and J by 7 bases, with 22 bases left in between. This sample was taken from a study of radiotherapy plus CTLA-4 blockade in lung cancer. In the study overall: Disease control was present in more than 30% of patients, and objective responses in around 18%. Study-level results: Early shifts in blood T cell clones, with interferon-beta, reportedly predicted response best. Blood-borne expansion of tumor-derived TCR clones followed radiotherapy plus ipilimumab.

Focal radiation and CTLA-4 blockade (ipilimumab) were tested in chemo-refractory metastatic non-small-cell lung cancer patients. Using immunoSEQ multiplex PCR, the repertoire was profiled, and TCRdb retains in-frame clones only, with some absent. The sample shows around 40,000 clones, approximately 68% of them seen only once. Sample: peripheral blood, taken from a patient treated with radiotherapy plus ipilimumab. V is TRBV4-1 and J is TRBJ2-7, with D perhaps TRBD1 (6 bases). The TCR sequence derives from a human donor with non-small cell lung cancer who had stable disease on radiotherapy plus ipilimumab. The CDR3 region is CASSQSPGPPQGEQYF. The CDR3 DNA is TGCGCCAGCAGCCAGAGTCCGGGCCCACCCCAGGGGGAGCAGTACTTC.